These T cell receptor beta chains were read from a single sample in a study of T cells in Graves' hyperthyroidism and ophthalmopathy. Using its own MiXCR run on the multiplex PCR reads, TCRdb lists one record per CDR3 protein. The sample contains around 600,000 distinct CDR3 sequences, roughly 14% of which appear only once. Sequenced sample: blood. The source of these receptors is a woman between 45 and 65 years old with Graves' ophthalmopathy. Each CDR3 is given with its conserved first and last residue. Fields, in order: J gene, clone size, V gene, D gene, CDR3 length, CDR3 DNA, CDR3 protein. D genes are given only for firm matches. Only some rows state a clone size, as once, few, many or a class for expanded clones.

TRBJ2-7	few	TRBV7-2	.	14	TGTGCCAGCAGCTTGGACTCCGTGGGCGCCGAGCAGTACTTC	CASSLDSVGAEQYF
TRBJ2-5	many	TRBV7-9	.	14	TGTGCCAGCAGCTTAGGGACAGTGGGGGAGACCCAGTACTTC	CASSLGTVGETQYF
TRBJ2-7	.	TRBV5-6	.	16	TGCGCCAGCAGCTTGGCCGGTGGTGGCTCGCCGCGCGAGCAGTACTTC	CASSLAGGGSPREQYF
TRBJ1-5	.	TRBV19	.	15	TGTGCCAGTAGTCCCTTCCAGGGAAGCAATCAGCCCCAGCATTTT	CASSPFQGSNQPQHF
TRBJ1-5	few	TRBV6-2/TRBV6-3	TRBD1	15	TGTGCCAGCAGCCGCTCTACAGGGGTTGGGCAGCCCCAGCATTTT	CASSRSTGVGQPQHF
TRBJ2-7	many	TRBV27	.	16	TGTGCCAGCAGTGCCCGGCAGGGTACGTCCGTCTACGAGCAGTACTTC	CASSARQGTSVYEQYF
TRBJ2-1	many	TRBV27	TRBD2	16	TGTGCCAGCAGGACTAGCCTTCGCAGCTCCTACAATGAGCAGTTCTTC	CASRTSLRSSYNEQFF
TRBJ2-3	many	TRBV29-1	.	13	TGCAGCGTTGAAGCCCTGGTGTTTGGTACGCAGTATTTT	CSVEALVFGTQYF
TRBJ2-2	many	TRBV29-1	TRBD2	14	TGCAGCGTTGGGGCTAGCGGGAGCGTCGGGGAGCTGTTTTTT	CSVGASGSVGELFF
TRBJ2-1	many	TRBV5-1	TRBD1	16	TGCGCCAGCAGCTTCGTCGGGACAGGGGGCTACAATGAGCAGTTCTTC	CASSFVGTGGYNEQFF
TRBJ2-4	many	TRBV5-1	.	17	TGCGCCAGCAGCTTCTTTAGCGGATCTGTAGCCAAAAACATTCAGTACTTC	CASSFFSGSVAKNIQYF
TRBJ2-7	many	TRBV4-2	.	15	TGTGCCAGCAGCCAAGGAGGGCCCCCCTCCTACGAGCAGTACTTC	CASSQGGPPSYEQYF
TRBJ2-5	few	TRBV4-1	.	13	TGCGCCAGCAGCCGAACACTAGGGGAGACCCAGTACTTC	CASSRTLGETQYF
TRBJ2-3	many	TRBV7-8	.	16	TGTGCCAGCAGCCCCCGGGCGGGCGGAATCACAGATACGCAGTATTTT	CASSPRAGGITDTQYF
TRBJ2-7	.	TRBV20-1	.	15	TGCAGTGCTAGTGTCCGTCCGGGATCAACCTACGAGCAGTACTTC	CSASVRPGSTYEQYF
TRBJ2-5	.	TRBV25-1	TRBD1	15	TGTGCCAGCAGTGGGGACAGGGGAGGCCAAGAGACCCAGTACTTC	CASSGDRGGQETQYF
TRBJ2-1	many	TRBV7-7	.	17	TGTGCTAGCAGCTTAATCTCTAGCGAGACTTCCTACAATGAGCAGTTCTTC	CASSLISSETSYNEQFF
TRBJ2-1	many	TRBV28	TRBD2	17	TGTGCCAGCAGTTTAAGGCGACTAGCGGGTTCCTACAATGAGCAGTTCTTC	CASSLRRLAGSYNEQFF
TRBJ2-1	many	TRBV20-1	TRBD2	17	TGCAGTGCTAGATGGGTTATGGTAGCGGGAGTCTACAATGAGCAGTTCTTC	CSARWVMVAGVYNEQFF
TRBJ1-1	few	TRBV7-9	.	14	TGTGCCAGCAGCTTAGCGGTCGTGGGCACTGAAGCTTTCTTT	CASSLAVVGTEAFF
TRBJ2-5	.	TRBV2	TRBD2	17	TGTGCCAGCAGTGATCCCCGAAGCGGGGGGCCTCAAGAGACCCGGTACTTC	CASSDPRSGGPQETRYF
TRBJ2-7	many	TRBV30	TRBD1	15	TGTGCCTGGAAAGACTGGACAGGACCTACCTACGAGCAGTACTTC	CAWKDWTGPTYEQYF
TRBJ2-1	many	TRBV27	TRBD2	18	TGTGCCAGCAGTTTAAGGGTAGCGGGAGGATCTCCCTACAATGAGCAGTTCTTC	CASSLRVAGGSPYNEQFF
TRBJ2-3	many	TRBV7-9	.	18	TGTGCCAGCAGCTTAGTGATATCCTGGGGGCTAGCCGGAGATACGCAGTATTTT	CASSLVISWGLAGDTQYF
TRBJ2-7	.	TRBV4-1	TRBD2	14	TGCGCCAGCAGGTCTAGCGGGAGGTCCTACGAGCAGTACTTC	CASRSSGRSYEQYF
TRBJ1-1	.	TRBV29-1	TRBD1	13	TGCAGCCCGAGGGACAGGCGTTTCACTGAAGCTTTCTTT	CSPRDRRFTEAFF